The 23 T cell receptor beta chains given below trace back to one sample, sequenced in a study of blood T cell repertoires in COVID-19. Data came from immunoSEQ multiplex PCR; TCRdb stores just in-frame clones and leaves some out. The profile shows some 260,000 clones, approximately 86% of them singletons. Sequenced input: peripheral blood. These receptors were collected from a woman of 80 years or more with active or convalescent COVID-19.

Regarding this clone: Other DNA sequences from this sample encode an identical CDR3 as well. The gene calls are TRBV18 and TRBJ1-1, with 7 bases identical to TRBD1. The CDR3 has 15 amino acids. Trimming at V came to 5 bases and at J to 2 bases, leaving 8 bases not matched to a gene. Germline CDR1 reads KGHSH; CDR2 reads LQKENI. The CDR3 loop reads CASSSADRANTEAFF. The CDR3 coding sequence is TGTGCCAGCTCATCGGCAGACAGGGCTAACACTGAAGCTTTCTTT.

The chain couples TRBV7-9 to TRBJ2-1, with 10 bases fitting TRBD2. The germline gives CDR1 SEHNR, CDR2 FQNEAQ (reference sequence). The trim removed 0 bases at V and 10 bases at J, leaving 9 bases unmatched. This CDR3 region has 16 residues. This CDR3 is CASSLARGLAAPEQFF. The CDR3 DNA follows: TGTGCCAGCAGCTTAGCGCGAGGACTAGCGGCACCCGAGCAGTTCTTC.

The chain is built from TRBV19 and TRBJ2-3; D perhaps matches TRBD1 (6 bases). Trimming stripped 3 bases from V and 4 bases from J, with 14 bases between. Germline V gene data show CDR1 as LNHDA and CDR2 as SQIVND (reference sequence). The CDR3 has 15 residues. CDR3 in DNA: TGTGCCAGTAGTATTTTTTCCACAGGGCCAGATACGCAGTATTTT. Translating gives CASSIFSTGPDTQYF.

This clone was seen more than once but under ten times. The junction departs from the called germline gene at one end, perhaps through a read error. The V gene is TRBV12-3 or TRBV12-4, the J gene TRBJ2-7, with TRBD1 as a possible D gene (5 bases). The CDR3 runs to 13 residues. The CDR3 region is CASSLTWYNRRRF. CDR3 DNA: TGTGCCAGCAGTTTGACCTGGTATAACAGGCGACGCTTC.

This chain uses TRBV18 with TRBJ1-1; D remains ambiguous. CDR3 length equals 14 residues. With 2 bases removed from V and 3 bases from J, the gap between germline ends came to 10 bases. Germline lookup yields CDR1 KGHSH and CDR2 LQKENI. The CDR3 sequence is CASSPTWRDTEAFF. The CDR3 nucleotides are TGTGCCAGCTCACCAACCTGGAGGGACACTGAAGCTTTCTTT.

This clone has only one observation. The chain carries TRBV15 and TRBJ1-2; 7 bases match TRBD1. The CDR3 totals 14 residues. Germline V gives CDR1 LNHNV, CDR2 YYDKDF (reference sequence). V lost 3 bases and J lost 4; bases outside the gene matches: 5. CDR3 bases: TGTGCCACCAGCAGCGACAGGGCTAGCTATGGCTACACCTTC. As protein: CATSSDRASYGYTF.

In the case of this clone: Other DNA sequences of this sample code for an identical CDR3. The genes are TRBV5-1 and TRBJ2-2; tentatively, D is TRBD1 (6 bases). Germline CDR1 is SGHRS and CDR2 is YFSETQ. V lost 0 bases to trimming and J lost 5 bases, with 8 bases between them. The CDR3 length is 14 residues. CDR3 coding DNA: TGCGCCAGCAGCTTGGTACAGGGTACCGGGGAGCTGTTTTTT. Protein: CASSLVQGTGELFF. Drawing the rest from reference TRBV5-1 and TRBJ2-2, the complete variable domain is KAGVTQTPRYLIKTRGQQVTLSCSPISGHRSVSWYQQTPGQGLQFLFEYFSETQRNKGNFPGRFSGRQFSNSRSEMNVSTLELGDSALYLCASSLVQGTGELFFGEGSRLTVL.

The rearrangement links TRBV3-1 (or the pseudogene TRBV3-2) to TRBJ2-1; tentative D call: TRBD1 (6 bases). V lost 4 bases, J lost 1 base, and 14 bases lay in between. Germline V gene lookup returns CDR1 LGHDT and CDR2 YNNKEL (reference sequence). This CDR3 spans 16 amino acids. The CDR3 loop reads CASSRRGRGSYNEQFF. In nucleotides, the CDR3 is TGTGCCAGCAGCCGCAGGGGTAGGGGGTCCTACAATGAGCAGTTCTTC.

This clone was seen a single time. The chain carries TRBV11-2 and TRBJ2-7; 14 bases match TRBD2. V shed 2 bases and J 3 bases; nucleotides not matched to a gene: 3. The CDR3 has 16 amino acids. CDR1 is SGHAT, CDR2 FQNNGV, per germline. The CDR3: CASSLRGTSGSYEQYF. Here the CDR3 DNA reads TGTGCCAGCAGCTTAAGGGGGACTAGCGGGAGCTACGAGCAGTACTTC.

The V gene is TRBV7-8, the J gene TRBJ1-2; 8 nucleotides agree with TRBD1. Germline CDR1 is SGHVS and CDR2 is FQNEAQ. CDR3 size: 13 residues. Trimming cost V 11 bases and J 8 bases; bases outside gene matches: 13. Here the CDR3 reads CAAGPGGFSGYTF. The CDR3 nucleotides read TGTGCCGCCGGTCCAGGGGGCTTTTCGGGCTACACCTTC.

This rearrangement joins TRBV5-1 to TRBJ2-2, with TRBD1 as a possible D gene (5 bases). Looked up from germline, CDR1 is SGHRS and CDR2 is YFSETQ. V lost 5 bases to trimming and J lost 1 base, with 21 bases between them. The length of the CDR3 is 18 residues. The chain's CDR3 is CASRSFPILRENTGELFF. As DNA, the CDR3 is TGCGCCAGCAGATCCTTTCCGATACTCAGGGAGAACACCGGGGAGCTGTTTTTT.

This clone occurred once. The CDR3 DNA reads as TGTGCCAGCAGCCAGGGACAGATTGGCCATACGCAGTATTTT. This gives the protein CASSQGQIGHTQYF. The chain has TRBV7-9 and TRBJ2-3; 7 bases agree with TRBD1. This CDR3 is built from 14 residues. The V gene end was trimmed by 5 bases and the J gene end by 7 bases; junction bases not matched to a gene: 9. The germline V gene has CDR1 SEHNR and CDR2 FQNEAQ (reference sequence).

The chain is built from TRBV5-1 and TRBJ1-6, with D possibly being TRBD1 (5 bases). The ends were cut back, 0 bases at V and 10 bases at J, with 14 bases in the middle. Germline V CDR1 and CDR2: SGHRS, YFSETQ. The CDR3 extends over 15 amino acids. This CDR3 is CASSLGGQGRSPLHF. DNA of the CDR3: TGCGCCAGCAGCTTGGGAGGACAAGGACGCTCACCCCTCCACTTT.

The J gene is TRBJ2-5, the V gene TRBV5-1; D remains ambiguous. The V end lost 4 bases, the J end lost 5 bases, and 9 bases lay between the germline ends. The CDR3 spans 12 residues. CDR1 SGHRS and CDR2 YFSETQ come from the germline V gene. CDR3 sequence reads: CASSPHGETQYF. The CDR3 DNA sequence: TGCGCCAGCAGCCCCCACGGGGAGACCCAGTACTTC.

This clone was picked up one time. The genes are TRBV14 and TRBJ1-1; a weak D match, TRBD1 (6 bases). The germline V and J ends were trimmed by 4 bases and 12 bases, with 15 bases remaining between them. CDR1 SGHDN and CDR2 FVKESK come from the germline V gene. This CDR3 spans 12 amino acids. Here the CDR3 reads CASSPTRTVPFF. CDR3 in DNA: TGTGCCAGCAGCCCAACCCGGACAGTCCCTTTCTTT.

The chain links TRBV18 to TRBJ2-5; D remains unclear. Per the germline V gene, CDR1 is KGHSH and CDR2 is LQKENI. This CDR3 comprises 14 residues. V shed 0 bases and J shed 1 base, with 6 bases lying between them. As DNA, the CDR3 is TGTGCCAGCTCACCACCAAACACCCAAGAGACCCAGTACTTC. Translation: CASSPPNTQETQYF.

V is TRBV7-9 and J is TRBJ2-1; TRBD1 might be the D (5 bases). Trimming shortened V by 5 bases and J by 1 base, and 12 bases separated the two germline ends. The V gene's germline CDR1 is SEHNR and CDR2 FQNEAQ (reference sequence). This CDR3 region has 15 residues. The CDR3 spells CASSPGLISYNEQFF. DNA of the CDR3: TGTGCCAGCAGCCCAGGGTTAATATCCTACAATGAGCAGTTCTTC.

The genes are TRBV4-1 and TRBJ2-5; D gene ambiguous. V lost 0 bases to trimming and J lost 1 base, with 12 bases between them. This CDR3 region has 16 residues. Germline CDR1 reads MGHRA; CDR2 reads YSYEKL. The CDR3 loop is CASSQDKTLFQETQYF. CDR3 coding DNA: TGCGCCAGCAGCCAAGACAAGACTCTTTTCCAAGAGACCCAGTACTTC.

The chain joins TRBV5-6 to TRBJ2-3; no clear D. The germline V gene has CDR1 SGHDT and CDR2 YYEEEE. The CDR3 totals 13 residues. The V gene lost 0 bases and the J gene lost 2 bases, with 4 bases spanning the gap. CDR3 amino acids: CASSLDITDTQYF. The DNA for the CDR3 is TGTGCCAGCAGCTTGGATATCACAGATACGCAGTATTTT.

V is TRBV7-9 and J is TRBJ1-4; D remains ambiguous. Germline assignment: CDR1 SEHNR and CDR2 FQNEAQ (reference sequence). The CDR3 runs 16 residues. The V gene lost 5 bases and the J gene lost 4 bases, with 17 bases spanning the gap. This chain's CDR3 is CASSHYVRGRNEKLFF. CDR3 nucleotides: TGTGCCAGCAGCCATTATGTCCGAGGGCGTAATGAAAAACTGTTTTTT.

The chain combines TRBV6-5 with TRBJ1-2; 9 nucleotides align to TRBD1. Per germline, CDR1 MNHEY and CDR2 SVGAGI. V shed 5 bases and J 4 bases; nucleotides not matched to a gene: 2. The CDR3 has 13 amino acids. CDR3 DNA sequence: TGTGCCAGCAGTAAGACAGGGGGCTATGGCTACACCTTC. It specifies CASSKTGGYGYTF.

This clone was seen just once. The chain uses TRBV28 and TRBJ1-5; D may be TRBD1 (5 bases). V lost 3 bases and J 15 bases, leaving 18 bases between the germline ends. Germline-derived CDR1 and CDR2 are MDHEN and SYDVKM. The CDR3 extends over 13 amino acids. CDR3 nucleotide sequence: TGTGCCAGCAGTTTCGGGGGAGCCCTATCATGGCATTTT. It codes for CASSFGGALSWHF.

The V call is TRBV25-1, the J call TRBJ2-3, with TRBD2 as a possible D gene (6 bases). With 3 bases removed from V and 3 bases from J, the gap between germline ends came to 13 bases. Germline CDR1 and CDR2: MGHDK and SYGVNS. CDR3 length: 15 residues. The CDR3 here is CASSEPAGRTDTQYF. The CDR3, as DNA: TGTGCCAGCAGTGAGCCGGCAGGGAGGACAGATACGCAGTATTTT.